This section outlines one T cell receptor (beta chain) sequence together with its context. Its cognate antigen is unknown. This record belongs to a study of cytomegalovirus exposure and HLA in healthy donors. 13 Jbeta primers and 60 Vbeta primers were used for the PCR. The protocol was immunoSEQ multiplex PCR, while the TCRdb copy is restricted to in-frame clones and leaves out a portion. The sample records almost 200,000 clones, approximately 85% being singletons. The CDR3 has 15 residues. The germline V gene has CDR1 MNHNY and CDR2 SVGAGI (reference sequence). Trimming took 5 bases from V and 0 from J, leaving 8 bases between them. Study findings and constraints: Later analysis placed DRB1 highest and HLA-C lowest in TCR association rates, which differed by HLA locus. According to a later analysis, donors in an Asian-associated ancestry cluster reportedly had fewer N-insertions than the approximately 620-donor mean.

The rearrangement links TRBV6-6 to TRBJ2-6; D is unresolved. The sequence came from a woman between 50 and 59 years old in good health and CMV-seronegative. The source material was PBMCs. In DNA form, the CDR3 reads TGTGCCAGCAGTGGAGTGAGCTCTGGGGCCAACGTCCTGACTTTC. Residues: CASSGVSSGANVLTF.